This T cell receptor (beta chain) was observed in a study of blood T cell repertoires in COVID-19. Study at large: The United States, Italy and Spain were the sources of the acute and convalescent COVID-19 samples. In each case, the material was cDNA or gDNA derived from T cells, B-cell-depleted T cells, or PBMCs.

CDR3 length equals 10 residues. CDR1 is SQVTM and CDR2 is ANQGSEA in the germline V gene. V was trimmed by 7 bases and J by 5 bases, leaving 8 bases between them. Original handling: The assay estimated nucleated cells by amplifying reference gene primers. Data came from immunoSEQ multiplex PCR; TCRdb stores just in-frame clones and leaves some out. Clonal size and the V and J genes are those of that table, whereas D and trimming came from the DNA. In the table there are over 35,000 clones, about 85% of which are singletons. The chain joins TRBV29-1 to TRBJ1-1, with D possibly TRBD1 on 5 matching bases. The sample taken for sequencing was peripheral blood. The TCR sequence derives from a man aged 55 to 70 with active or convalescent COVID-19. Written as DNA, the CDR3 is TGCAGCGGGGGGGAGACTGAAGCTTTCTTT. It encodes CSGGETEAFF.